The 32 T cell receptor beta chains below come from one sample, sequenced in a study of blood T cell repertoires in COVID-19. The assay was immunoSEQ multiplex PCR, and TCRdb's table has in-frame clones only and misses some. The sample has about 290,000 clones; approximately 86% are singletons. The sample taken for sequencing was peripheral blood. These receptors originate from a woman between 50 and 59 years old with active or convalescent COVID-19.

This clone was seen a single time. CDR3 residues: CASSPRQGRPGNEQFF. Here the CDR3 DNA reads TGTGCCAGCTCACCACGTCAGGGGCGTCCGGGCAATGAGCAGTTCTTC. The V call is TRBV18, the J call TRBJ2-1, with a weak D call TRBD1 (6 bases). The germline V gene encodes CDR1 KGHSH and CDR2 LQKENI. The CDR3 consists of 16 residues. The ends were cut back, 1 base at V and 6 bases at J, with 16 bases in the middle.

This clone was observed many times. The CDR3 is CASSLDYGNYGYTF. In nucleotides, the CDR3 is TGTGCCAGCAGCTTGGACTATGGGAACTATGGCTACACCTTC. J is TRBJ1-2 and V is TRBV5-6; D unclear. V dropped 0 bases and J dropped 2 bases, with 8 bases sitting between them. The CDR3 has 14 residues. Germline CDR1 and CDR2: SGHDT and YYEEEE.

Details on this clone: The same CDR3 is also encoded by other DNA sequences in this sample. CDR3: CSAYNYGYTF. In DNA form, the CDR3 reads TGCAGTGCCTATAACTATGGCTACACCTTC. The chain combines TRBV20-1 with TRBJ1-2, with D unresolved. The germline CDR1 and CDR2 sequences are DFQATT and SNEGSKA (reference sequence). The CDR3 is 10 amino acids. Trimming took off 6 bases at V and 1 base at J, with 3 bases between the two ends.

The chain carries TRBV19 and TRBJ1-5; D is uncertain. The V and J ends lost 1 base and 0 bases respectively, with 4 bases between them. Germline-derived CDR1 and CDR2 are LNHDA and SQIVND (reference sequence). The CDR3 is 14 residues long. The CDR3 here is CASSIVASNQPQHF. CDR3 in DNA: TGTGCCAGTAGTATAGTAGCTAGCAATCAGCCCCAGCATTTT.

The gene calls are TRBV7-9 and TRBJ1-5; 7 positions match TRBD1. This CDR3 is 14 amino acids long. The V gene's germline CDR1 is SEHNR and CDR2 FQNEAQ (reference sequence). Trimming cost V 4 bases and J 6 bases; bases outside gene matches: 6. The CDR3 is CASSYTGEGQPQHF. The CDR3 bases are TGTGCCAGCAGCTACACAGGGGAAGGTCAGCCCCAGCATTTT.

This rearrangement joins TRBV7-3 to TRBJ2-4, with a tentative D call TRBD1 (6 bases). Trimming shortened V by 4 bases and J by 9 bases, and 13 bases separated the two germline ends. This CDR3 is built from 13 residues. Germline lookup yields CDR1 SGHTA and CDR2 FQGTGA. The CDR3 DNA follows: TGTGCCAGCAGCTCCGACAGGCAGGGCATTCAGTACTTC. Amino acid sequence: CASSSDRQGIQYF.

The chain joins TRBV19 to TRBJ1-5; D not resolved. Per germline, CDR1 LNHDA and CDR2 SQIVND (reference sequence). V gave up 1 base and J gave up 3 bases, with 10 bases separating them. The CDR3 spans 15 residues. DNA of the CDR3: TGTGCCAGTAGTATAGCAGCGTCGTTCAATCAGCCCCAGCATTTT. It yields the protein CASSIAASFNQPQHF.

The DNA of the CDR3 is TGTGCCAGCAGGGACAGTCCCTCTGGAAACACCATATATTTT. Translation gives CASRDSPSGNTIYF. V gene TRBV28 combines with J gene TRBJ1-3; D is perhaps TRBD1 (6 bases). The CDR3 extends over 14 amino acids. Trimming shortened V by 6 bases and J by 0 bases, and 9 bases separated the two germline ends. CDR1 and CDR2 (germline): MDHEN, SYDVKM.

The chain carries TRBV6-4 and TRBJ1-1; maybe TRBD1 (6 bases). Per germline, CDR1 MRHNA and CDR2 SNTAGT. The ends were cut back, 9 bases at V and 1 base at J, with 15 bases in the middle. This CDR3 region has 14 residues. CDR3 amino acids: CARRYRAKNTEAFF. Here the CDR3 DNA reads TGTGCCAGAAGATACAGGGCCAAGAACACTGAAGCTTTCTTT.

V usage is TRBV5-1 and J usage is TRBJ2-7, with 16 positions matching TRBD2. Germline V gives CDR1 SGHRS, CDR2 YFSETQ. This CDR3 has 17 residues. Losses at the gene ends were 5 bases for V and 2 bases for J; bases not matched to a gene: 7. The CDR3 sequence is CASREGLAGGPTYEQYF. Here the CDR3 DNA reads TGCGCCAGCAGGGAGGGACTAGCGGGAGGGCCTACCTACGAGCAGTACTTC.

The chain uses TRBV6-5 and TRBJ1-4; the match to TRBD1 covers 8 bases. V was pared by 6 bases and J by 7 bases, with 7 bases of the junction left unmatched. CDR3 length: 14 amino acids. The germline V gene encodes CDR1 MNHEY and CDR2 SVGAGI. The CDR3 reads CASRGDRGAEKLFF. The CDR3 DNA reads TGTGCCAGCAGGGGAGACAGGGGTGCTGAAAAACTGTTTTTT.

The CDR3 here is CASRPGLAGINEQFF. CDR3 nucleotide sequence: TGTGCCAGCAGACCGGGACTAGCGGGAATAAATGAGCAGTTCTTC. V usage is TRBV6-5 and J usage is TRBJ2-1, with 13 nucleotides matching TRBD2. The CDR3 covers 15 residues. After removal of 6 bases from V and 7 bases from J, the junction contained 6 bases not matched to a gene. Germline V lookup: CDR1 MNHEY, CDR2 SVGAGI.

The chain couples TRBV28 to TRBJ1-4; tentative D call: TRBD1 (5 bases). CDR1 MDHEN and CDR2 SYDVKM come from the germline V gene. Trimming stripped 3 bases from V and 0 bases from J, with 17 bases between. The CDR3 runs 18 residues. The CDR3 spells CASSFRGLRHSTNEKLFF. The CDR3 nucleotides are TGTGCCAGCAGTTTTCGGGGACTCCGACACTCAACTAATGAAAAACTGTTTTTT. The variable domain in full, with the rest retrieved from reference TRBV28 and TRBJ1-4, is DVKVTQSSRYLVKRTGEKVFLECVQDMDHENMFWYRQDPGLGLRLIYFSYDVKMKEKGDIPEGYSVSREKKERFSLILESASTNQTSMYLCASSFRGLRHSTNEKLFFGSGTQLSVL.

The chain couples TRBV11-2 to TRBJ2-3, with 7 bases identical to TRBD1. The germline V gene encodes CDR1 SGHAT and CDR2 FQNNGV. The CDR3 is made up of 14 amino acids. V was clipped by 4 bases and J by 3 bases; unmatched bases: 4. The CDR3 bases are TGTGCCAGCAGCTCATTACAGGGGACAGATACGCAGTATTTT. Residues: CASSSLQGTDTQYF.

The rearrangement links TRBV19 to TRBJ1-2; tentatively, D is TRBD1 (5 bases). Germline lookup yields CDR1 LNHDA and CDR2 SQIVND (reference sequence). The germline V and J ends were trimmed by 0 bases and 2 bases, with 10 bases remaining between them. The CDR3 is 15 residues long. The CDR3 nucleotides read TGTGCCAGTAGTATAGATTTCGCAGGGAACTATGGCTACACCTTC. Residues: CASSIDFAGNYGYTF. The entire variable domain, with the rest obtained from reference TRBV19 and TRBJ1-2, is as follows: DGGITQSPKYLFRKEGQNVTLSCEQNLNHDAMYWYRQDPGQGLRLIYYSQIVNDFQKGDIAEGYSVSREKKESFPLTVTSAQKNPTAFYLCASSIDFAGNYGYTFGSGTRLTVV.

The rearrangement joins TRBV9 to TRBJ2-2; D may be TRBD2 (5 bases). Germline CDR1 and CDR2: SGDLS and YYNGEE. V lost 4 bases to trimming and J lost 0 bases, with 10 bases between them. The CDR3 spans 15 residues. CDR3 sequence (DNA): TGTGCCAGCAGCCTCGGCGGGCCGAACACCGGGGAGCTGTTTTTT. Translating gives CASSLGGPNTGELFF.

This chain joins TRBV5-5 and TRBJ2-7; 7 bases are a match to TRBD2. Germline V gene lookup returns CDR1 SGHKS and CDR2 YYEKEE (reference sequence). V lost 1 base, J lost 6 bases, and 7 bases stayed unmatched. The CDR3 contains 14 residues. The CDR3 DNA is TGTGCCAGCAGCTTGTGGCGGGAGTCTAGCGAGCAGTACTTC. It encodes CASSLWRESSEQYF.

V gene TRBV27 combines with J gene TRBJ1-6; 9 bases align to TRBD1. V lost 2 bases and J lost 10; bases outside the gene matches: 9. Germline CDR1 is MNHEY and CDR2 is SMNVEV (reference sequence). This CDR3 region has 16 residues. CDR3 bases: TGTGCCAGCAGTTTAACCGGGACAGGGAGGAACTCACCCCTCCACTTT. Residues: CASSLTGTGRNSPLHF.

V is TRBV18 and J is TRBJ2-1, with 12 bases aligning to TRBD2. The J segment lost 5 bases and the V segment lost 3 bases, leaving 5 bases of the junction unmatched. The CDR3 is 16 residues long. The germline CDR1 and CDR2 sequences are KGHSH and LQKENI. The CDR3 coding sequence is TGTGCCAGCTCACCGGGGACTAGCGGGCGAAACAATGAGCAGTTCTTC. Its translation is CASSPGTSGRNNEQFF.

V is TRBV28 and J is TRBJ2-1; D is perhaps TRBD2 (6 bases). V was clipped by 1 base and J by 5 bases, with 15 bases between them. The CDR3 sequence is 16 residues long. Germline CDR1 reads MDHEN; CDR2 reads SYDVKM. The CDR3 coding sequence is TGTGCCAGCAGTTTATTAGCGGCGGGCCCCAACAATGAGCAGTTCTTC. Translating it yields CASSLLAAGPNNEQFF.

V is TRBV6-5 and J is TRBJ2-3; TRBD2 matches at 9 bases. The germline V gene encodes CDR1 MNHEY and CDR2 SVGAGI. This CDR3 spans 16 amino acids. J gave up 7 bases and V 0 bases, and 8 bases lay outside the gene matches. CDR3 sequence: CASSYSAGGLPNTQYF. CDR3 nucleotides: TGTGCCAGCAGTTACTCCGCGGGAGGGCTTCCCAATACGCAGTATTTT.

This clone has only one observation. V gene TRBV19 combines with J gene TRBJ2-1; 9 bases fit TRBD1. Germline V gene data show CDR1 as LNHDA and CDR2 as SQIVND (reference sequence). The CDR3 extends over 16 amino acids. The trim removed 6 bases at V and 8 bases at J, leaving 14 bases unmatched. The CDR3 DNA reads as TGTGCCAGTAGCACAACCGGGACAGGGTTGATCGATGAGCAGTTCTTC. Protein sequence: CASSTTGTGLIDEQFF.

Only a few counts were recorded for this clone. V gene TRBV2 combines with J gene TRBJ1-5; D is unclear. Per the germline V gene, CDR1 is SNHLY and CDR2 is FYNNEI. The CDR3 runs 15 residues. Trimming removed 6 bases from V and 3 bases from J, with 15 bases in between. DNA for the CDR3: TGTGCCAGCAGAGCTCCAGGACTCCTCAATCAGCCCCAGCATTTT. This codes for CASRAPGLLNQPQHF.

This chain links TRBV15 with TRBJ2-1, with TRBD2 matching 7 bases. V dropped 9 bases and J dropped 3; count of bases not matched to a gene: 5. CDR3 length: 13 amino acids. Germline V gives CDR1 LNHNV, CDR2 YYDKDF (reference sequence). CDR3 amino acids: CATAGEVYNEQFF. CDR3 DNA sequence: TGTGCCACTGCGGGAGAGGTCTACAATGAGCAGTTCTTC. Drawing the rest from reference TRBV15 and TRBJ2-1, the complete variable domain is DAMVIQNPRYQVTQFGKPVTLSCSQTLNHNVMYWYQQKSSQAPKLLFHYYDKDFNNEADTPDNFQSRRPNTSFCFLDIRSPGLGDTAMYLCATAGEVYNEQFFGPGTRLTVL.

J is TRBJ2-1 and V is TRBV5-1; no reliable D call. V dropped 4 bases and J dropped 0 bases, with 8 bases sitting between them. The CDR3 covers 14 residues. Per germline, CDR1 SGHRS and CDR2 YFSETQ. The CDR3: CASSANPSYNEQFF. CDR3 DNA: TGCGCCAGCAGCGCGAATCCCTCCTACAATGAGCAGTTCTTC.

V gene TRBV7-8 combines with J gene TRBJ1-1; TRBD1 matches 7 bases. The CDR3 consists of 14 residues. V lost 2 bases to trimming and J lost 6 bases; unmatched junction nucleotides: 6. Per germline, CDR1 SGHVS and CDR2 FQNEAQ. The CDR3 loop is CASSLTGVIAEAFF. The CDR3 DNA reads as TGTGCCAGCAGCTTAACAGGGGTGATCGCTGAAGCTTTCTTT.

The rearrangement uses TRBV4-2 and TRBJ2-3, with D possibly matching TRBD2 (5 bases). The CDR3 is 15 residues long. V gave up 1 base and J gave up 0 bases, with 8 bases separating them. Germline CDR1 is LGHNA and CDR2 is YNFKEQ. The CDR3: CASSQVGGSTDTQYF. Here the CDR3 DNA reads TGTGCCAGCAGCCAAGTGGGCGGGAGCACAGATACGCAGTATTTT.

The J gene is TRBJ2-2, the V gene TRBV5-4; TRBD2 matches at 13 bases. The V segment lost 4 bases and the J segment 7 bases; nucleotides outside the gene matches: 10. Germline V gene lookup returns CDR1 SGHNT and CDR2 YYREEE (reference sequence). The CDR3 has 17 amino acids. CDR3 amino acids: CASSPNGLAGARGELFF. The DNA for the CDR3 is TGTGCCAGCAGCCCAAACGGACTAGCGGGAGCCCGCGGGGAGCTGTTTTTT.

V and J are TRBV7-8 and TRBJ2-7; 12 bases fit TRBD2. The trim removed 3 bases at V and 3 bases at J, leaving 15 bases unmatched. The germline gives CDR1 SGHVS, CDR2 FQNEAQ. There are 19 residues in the CDR3. The CDR3 loop is CASSLVGGVTSGSRYEQYF. The CDR3 DNA is TGTGCCAGCAGCTTGGTGGGGGGGGTGACTAGCGGGAGTCGCTACGAGCAGTACTTC. Supplemented by reference TRBV7-8 and TRBJ2-7, the full variable domain reads GAGVSQSPRYKVAKRGQDVALRCDPISGHVSLFWYQQALGQGPEFLTYFQNEAQLDKSGLPSDRFFAERPEGSVSTLKIQRTQQEDSAVYLCASSLVGGVTSGSRYEQYFGPGTRLTVT.

This clone was observed a few times. V usage is TRBV10-3 and J usage is TRBJ1-5; tentative D call: TRBD1 (6 bases). This CDR3 comprises 16 residues. Germline V gene data show CDR1 as ENHRY and CDR2 as SYGVKD. The V gene lost 2 bases and the J gene lost 3 bases, with 14 bases spanning the gap. CDR3 protein: CAISETKDSNNQPQHF. For the CDR3, the DNA is TGTGCCATCAGTGAGACAAAGGACAGCAACAATCAGCCCCAGCATTTT.

CDR3 sequence (DNA): TGTGCCAGTAGTATCCAGAGCCAGGGCACTGAAGCTTTCTTT. This translates into CASSIQSQGTEAFF. The chain has TRBV19 and TRBJ1-1; perhaps TRBD1 as D (5 bases). Trimming removed 3 bases at V and 4 bases at J, with 12 bases between. CDR1 and CDR2 (germline): LNHDA, SQIVND (reference sequence). The CDR3 is made up of 14 amino acids.

This clone was recorded once. The rearrangement joins TRBV7-3 to TRBJ2-1; TRBD1 is a possible D gene (5 bases). V lost 3 bases and J lost 5, with 14 bases in between. The germline gives CDR1 SGHTA, CDR2 FQGTGA. There are 15 residues in the CDR3. CDR3 loop: CASSFSVRQNNEQFF. The CDR3 DNA reads TGTGCCAGCAGCTTCTCCGTGAGACAGAACAATGAGCAGTTCTTC. Using reference TRBV7-3 and TRBJ2-1 for the parts outside the CDR3, the full variable domain is GAGVSQTPSNKVTEKGKYVELRCDPISGHTALYWYRQSLGQGPEFLIYFQGTGAADDSGLPNDRFFAVRPEGSVSTLKIQRTERGDSAVYLCASSFSVRQNNEQFFGPGTRLTVL.